Below, 8 T cell receptor beta chains from the same sample are listed, as sequenced in a study of blood T cells in healthy people across ages. Primed by a sample-barcoded 5' primer and a J-beta primer mix, a second PCR proceeded for 7 to 11 cycles. MiXCR, run by TCRdb on the 5' RACE reads, gives a single entry per CDR3 protein. In the table there are some 1,800,000 distinct CDR3 sequences, roughly two fifths of which are singletons. The sample comprised blood. The receptors stem from a human donor in good health.

This rearrangement joins TRBV6-2 or TRBV6-3 to TRBJ1-2, with D perhaps matching TRBD1 (5 bases). Germline values: CDR1 MNHEY, CDR2 SVGEGT. This CDR3 has 16 residues. Trimming stripped 4 bases from V and 3 bases from J, with 18 bases between. The CDR3 nucleotides are TGTGCCAGCAGTTTTGGACTCAACTTGGGGGACTATGGCTACACCTTC. Encoded protein: CASSFGLNLGDYGYTF.

This clonotype was seen more than once but under ten times. The rearrangement joins TRBV19 to TRBJ2-6; the D is unclear. Per germline, CDR1 LNHDA and CDR2 SQIVND (reference sequence). This CDR3 is 15 amino acids long. The V end was cut by 5 bases, the J end by 1 base, with 9 bases between. CDR3 nucleotides: TGTGCCAGTAGTGATATACCATCTGGGGCCAACGTCCTGACTTTC. Translation: CASSDIPSGANVLTF.

This clonotype has a handful of counts. J is TRBJ1-4 and V is TRBV12-3 or TRBV12-4, with D tentatively TRBD1 (5 bases). The CDR3 covers 13 residues. V gave up 5 bases and J gave up 8 bases, with 12 bases separating them. The CDR3: CASSPSGYEKLFF. For the CDR3, the DNA is TGTGCCAGCAGTCCCTCAGGGTACGAAAAACTGTTTTTT.

This rearrangement joins TRBV14 to TRBJ2-1; D unclear. Germline V gives CDR1 SGHDN, CDR2 FVKESK. The V and J ends lost 1 base and 2 bases respectively, with 9 bases between them. The CDR3 contains 15 residues. The CDR3 protein is CASSQVWTAYNEQFF. CDR3 DNA: TGTGCCAGCAGCCAAGTTTGGACGGCCTACAATGAGCAGTTCTTC.

This chain joins TRBV29-1 and TRBJ2-7; D is possibly TRBD2 (6 bases). The CDR3 has 12 residues. The germline CDR1 and CDR2 sequences are SQVTM and ANQGSEA. The V gene lost 3 bases and the J gene lost 7 bases, with 13 bases spanning the gap. CDR3 nucleotides: TGCAGCGTTGAGGGTGGGGGGATAGAGCAGTACTTC. Translation: CSVEGGGIEQYF.

The V and J genes are TRBV28 and TRBJ1-2; D remains ambiguous. V shed 7 bases and J shed 0 bases, with 12 bases lying between them. The CDR3 covers 14 residues. Germline V gene sequence: CDR1 MDHEN, CDR2 SYDVKM. CDR3 amino acids: CASNGGQANYGYTF. The CDR3 coding sequence is TGTGCCAGCAACGGAGGTCAAGCTAACTATGGCTACACCTTC.

About this clonotype itself: This likely comes from a read error, as the CDR3 has no conserved phenylalanine or tryptophan at its end. The chain combines TRBV4-3 with TRBJ2-1; 10 nucleotides match TRBD2. Looked up from germline, CDR1 is LGHNA and CDR2 is YSLEER. Losses at the gene ends were 0 bases for V and 9 bases for J; bases not matched to a gene: 5. The CDR3 consists of 15 residues. CDR3 sequence reads: CASSQDIWTSGEQFC. DNA for the CDR3: TGCGCCAGCAGCCAAGATATCTGGACTAGCGGTGAGCAGTTCTGC.

This clonotype was counted between two and nine times. The V and J genes are TRBV12-3 or TRBV12-4 and TRBJ2-4, with D tentatively TRBD1 or TRBD2 (6 bases each). The better agreement between TRBJ2-5 and the DNA end casts doubt on the J call. CDR3 length: 17 residues. CDR3 bases: TGTGCCAGCAGTCCCGGAGGGGTGGCAGGGGCTGGGGAGACCCAGTACTTC. Encoded protein: CASSPGGVAGAGETQYF.